The rows below give T cell receptor beta chains drawn from one sample of a study of blood T cell repertoires in COVID-19. Sequencing used immunoSEQ multiplex PCR; TCRdb keeps in-frame clones, though not all of them. Here the sample spans around 300,000 clones, around 87% being singletons. The sample taken for sequencing was PBMCs or T cells enriched from blood (not recorded which). The receptors shown here come from a woman aged 30 to 39 who had recovered from COVID-19. CDR3s include the opening cysteine and the closing phenylalanine or tryptophan. The D gene is left open where the match is weak. Where a row states a size, it is once, few, many or the class of an expanded clone; other rows omit it.

d_call	v_call	clone_size	j_call	cdr3_aa	cdr3_nt
TRBD2	TRBV12-3/TRBV12-4	.	TRBJ2-1	CASRTSGYNEQFF	TGTGCCAGCAGGACTAGCGGCTACAATGAGCAGTTCTTC
TRBD1	TRBV30	few	TRBJ1-2	CAFPDRVEGYTF	TGTGCCTTCCCGGACAGGGTCGAAGGCTACACCTTC
.	TRBV5-1	.	TRBJ1-5	CASSFYNQPQHF	TGCGCCAGCAGCTTCTACAATCAGCCCCAGCATTTT
.	TRBV20-1	.	TRBJ1-1	CSASLQYTEAFF	TGCAGTGCTAGTCTACAGTACACTGAAGCTTTCTTT
TRBD1	TRBV6-1	.	TRBJ1-5	CASSDHWTGGVQPQHF	TGTGCCAGCAGTGACCACTGGACAGGGGGCGTTCAGCCCCAGCATTTT
.	TRBV28	.	TRBJ2-7	CASSPPRGRGGEQYF	TGTGCCAGCAGTCCCCCCCGGGGCAGGGGAGGGGAGCAGTACTTC
TRBD1	TRBV3-1/TRBV3-2	.	TRBJ2-6	CASSATGCRGLATNSGANVLTF	TGTGCCAGCAGCGCAACCGGGTGCAGGGGGTTGGCTACTAACTCTGGGGCCAACGTCCTGACTTTC
.	TRBV7-2	.	TRBJ1-2	CASSPLAGESGYTF	TGTGCCAGCAGCCCGTTGGCCGGGGAGAGTGGCTACACCTTC
.	TRBV15	once	TRBJ1-1	CATSGRLTRGQGAFF	TGTGCCACCAGCGGTCGACTAACTAGGGGACAAGGGGCTTTCTTT
TRBD2	TRBV4-2	.	TRBJ2-2	CASSQDLSAGGLNTGELFF	TGTGCCAGCAGCCAAGATCTTTCGGCGGGGGGCCTGAACACCGGGGAGCTGTTTTTT
.	TRBV12-5	.	TRBJ2-7	CASGPTTTFYEQYF	TGTGCTAGTGGACCGACCACGACATTCTACGAGCAGTACTTC
.	TRBV6-6	.	TRBJ1-4	CASSSFVWTVNEKLFF	TGTGCCAGCAGTAGCTTCGTCTGGACAGTTAATGAAAAACTGTTTTTT
.	TRBV4-1	.	TRBJ1-5	CASSQETRGVQPQHF	TGCGCCAGCAGCCAAGAGACCCGGGGGGTACAGCCCCAGCATTTT
.	TRBV5-1	.	TRBJ1-6	CASSLSTGQGQGSPLHF	TGCGCCAGCAGCTTGTCGACAGGTCAGGGTCAAGGTTCACCCCTCCACTTT
.	TRBV14	.	TRBJ1-1	CASSQDPGPFSPRAEAFF	TGTGCCAGCAGCCAGGATCCCGGGCCATTCTCTCCCAGGGCTGAAGCTTTCTTT
.	TRBV6-5	.	TRBJ1-2	CASSYSPRGNYGYTF	TGTGCCAGCAGTTACTCGCCCAGGGGAAACTATGGCTACACCTTC
.	TRBV9	.	TRBJ1-1	CASRGGGTTEAFF	TGTGCCAGCCGGGGGGGAGGAACCACTGAAGCTTTCTTT
TRBD1	TRBV10-3	.	TRBJ1-2	CAISESFRQGAGYGYTF	TGTGCCATCAGTGAGTCCTTCCGACAGGGAGCCGGGTATGGCTACACCTTC
TRBD1	TRBV28	.	TRBJ1-1	CASSLDPGGEETEAFF	TGTGCCAGCAGTTTGGACCCAGGGGGTGAGGAGACTGAAGCTTTCTTT
.	TRBV4-2	few	TRBJ1-4	CASSQELSAAGEKLFF	TGTGCCAGCAGCCAAGAATTGAGCGCCGCGGGGGAAAAACTGTTTTTT
.	TRBV2	.	TRBJ1-1	CASSDGPGTEAFF	TGTGCCAGCAGTGACGGGCCGGGGACTGAAGCTTTCTTT
TRBD1	TRBV4-3	.	TRBJ2-1	CASSQAPPGQGTNEQFF	TGCGCCAGCAGCCAGGCCCCACCGGGACAGGGGACGAATGAGCAGTTCTTC
.	TRBV30	once	TRBJ2-1	CAWSRAGDEQFF	TGTGCCTGGAGTCGGGCGGGCGATGAGCAGTTCTTC
TRBD1	TRBV6-2/TRBV6-3	.	TRBJ1-6	CASSLLPGQGNSPLHF	TGTGCCAGCAGTTTACTCCCGGGACAGGGGAATTCACCCCTCCACTTT